The clone carrying this T cell receptor (beta chain) showed up just a few times. The antigen is not known. CDR3 regions were amplified by Arm-PCR using iRepertoire HTBI primers to build TCR beta libraries. TCRdb ran MiXCR on the multiplex PCR reads and lists one entry per CDR3 protein. The top ten hold roughly 20% of the sample, which has over 350,000 distinct CDR3 sequences, more than 20% seen once. This entry belongs to a study of regulatory T cells in long-lasting Graves disease. Time point described: persistent/refractory GD, antithyroid drugs over 5 years with positive TRAb. From RNA extracted from PBMCs, the TCR library was made. Nine milliliters of peripheral blood were drawn into EDTA tubes. Study-wide results and limits: Persistent patients shared more public clonotypes (around 2,500) than newly diagnosed patients (about 1,000). Among samples with persistent disease, TRBV28, TRBJ1-2 and TRBJ2-5 were favored.

This CDR3 spans 13 amino acids. V was cut by 4 bases and J by 5 bases, with 11 bases left in between. The germline V gene encodes CDR1 DFQATT and CDR2 SNEGSKA (reference sequence). V usage is TRBV20-1 and J usage is TRBJ2-2, with D possibly matching TRBD2 (5 bases). The TCR sequence derives from a female donor with Graves disease. Sample: peripheral blood mononuclear cells (PBMCs), taken when the disease was refractory, from a patient treated with antithyroid drugs. The CDR3 loop is CSAIKLVTGELFF. Here the CDR3 DNA reads TGCAGTGCTATCAAACTAGTGACCGGGGAGCTGTTTTTT.